Shown below are 23 T cell receptor beta chains from a single sample sequenced in a study of control samples from healthy donors and cancer patients. The repertoire was sequenced with immunoSEQ multiplex PCR; TCRdb's copy has only in-frame clones and lacks some. This sample has about 140,000 clones; around 94% occur once, and the top ten carry around 14%. Sequencing was performed on blood. The receptor set was obtained from a man aged 35 to 55 in good health.

V and J are TRBV15 and TRBJ1-6, with TRBD1 as a possible D gene (5 bases). V was pared by 3 bases and J by 8 bases, with 14 bases between. In germline, CDR1 is LNHNV, CDR2 YYDKDF (reference sequence). The CDR3 extends over 15 amino acids. CDR3 sequence (DNA): TGTGCCACCAGCAGGGGGGAGGATTTGGATTCACCCCTCCACTTT. Its translation is CATSRGEDLDSPLHF.

The chain joins TRBV7-8 to TRBJ1-5; D not certain. The CDR3 contains 16 residues. The V end was cut by 3 bases, the J end by 1 base, with 13 bases between. Germline V gives CDR1 SGHVS, CDR2 FQNEAQ. In DNA form, the CDR3 reads TGTGCCAGCAGCTTGCACAGATTTGGGAGCAATCAGCCCCAGCATTTT. This codes for CASSLHRFGSNQPQHF.

The chain employs TRBV28 and TRBJ2-1; 11 bases fit TRBD2. The V gene end was trimmed by 2 bases and the J gene end by 4 bases; junction bases not matched to a gene: 1. This CDR3 has 15 amino acids. Germline assignment: CDR1 MDHEN and CDR2 SYDVKM. This CDR3 reads CASSLGTSGYNEQFF. The CDR3 coding sequence is TGTGCCAGCAGTTTAGGGACTAGCGGTTACAATGAGCAGTTCTTC.

The chain links TRBV19 to TRBJ1-2; D is uncertain. The V end was cut by 0 bases, the J end by 4 bases, with 9 bases between. This CDR3 is built from 14 residues. CDR1 LNHDA and CDR2 SQIVND come from the germline V gene (reference sequence). In DNA form, the CDR3 reads TGTGCCAGTAGTATAGAAGTTACGGCCTATGGCTACACCTTC. It yields the protein CASSIEVTAYGYTF. Variable domain in full (rest from reference TRBV19 and TRBJ1-2): DGGITQSPKYLFRKEGQNVTLSCEQNLNHDAMYWYRQDPGQGLRLIYYSQIVNDFQKGDIAEGYSVSREKKESFPLTVTSAQKNPTAFYLCASSIEVTAYGYTFGSGTRLTVV.

The genes are TRBV6-5 and TRBJ1-4, with D uncertain. Trimming took off 5 bases at V and 6 bases at J, with 16 bases between the two ends. CDR3 length: 15 amino acids. In germline, CDR1 is MNHEY, CDR2 SVGAGI. CDR3 sequence (DNA): TGTGCCAGCAGTAACGGGGAAGGCGTTTATGAAAAACTGTTTTTT. It codes for CASSNGEGVYEKLFF.

The chain carries TRBV7-9 and TRBJ1-1, with a weak D call TRBD1 (5 bases). The CDR3 contains 12 residues. Germline V CDR1 and CDR2: SEHNR, FQNEAQ (reference sequence). Trimming left V 5 bases short and J 7 bases short, with 11 bases between. The CDR3 DNA reads TGTGCCAGCAGCCAGAGGGGTAATGAAGCTTTCTTT. Translated, it gives CASSQRGNEAFF.

The CDR3 nucleotides read TGTGCCTGGAGTGTACTAGCGGCGAATGAGCAGTTCTTC. It is translated as CAWSVLAANEQFF. The genes are TRBV30 and TRBJ2-1, with 8 nucleotides matching TRBD2. Germline CDR1 reads GTSNPN; CDR2 reads SVGIG (reference sequence). Losses at the gene ends were 0 bases for V and 7 bases for J; bases not matched to a gene: 2. The CDR3 length is 13 residues.

The chain employs TRBV2 and TRBJ2-7; perhaps D is TRBD1 or TRBD2 (6 bases each). Germline loops: CDR1 SNHLY, CDR2 FYNNEI. This CDR3 region has 14 residues. V was cut by 7 bases and J by 3 bases, with 16 bases left in between. DNA for the CDR3: TGTGCCAGCACCGGGGGCGGAAAAAGCTACGAGCAGTACTTC. Its protein is CASTGGGKSYEQYF.

This clone was detected only a few times. V usage is TRBV14 and J usage is TRBJ1-2; no firm D call. The V end lost 4 bases, the J end lost 2 bases, and 8 bases lay between the germline ends. This CDR3 comprises 13 residues. The germline V gene has CDR1 SGHDN and CDR2 FVKESK. The CDR3 nucleotides are TGTGCCAGCAGCCCGGAACAGAACTATGGCTACACCTTC. It is translated as CASSPEQNYGYTF.

The CDR3 DNA reads as TGTGCCAGCAGCGAGGAAGGGACAGGTATACTCTACACCTTC. This sequence encodes CASSEEGTGILYTF. The rearrangement uses TRBV9 and TRBJ1-2; 8 bases agree with TRBD1. The V gene's germline CDR1 is SGDLS and CDR2 YYNGEE. Trimming removed 3 bases from V and 10 bases from J; junction bases left unmatched: 11. The CDR3 totals 14 residues.

The chain links TRBV24-1 to TRBJ2-2; tentatively, D is TRBD1 (6 bases). This CDR3 is 19 amino acids long. Trimming stripped 5 bases from V and 1 base from J, with 22 bases between. CDR1 is KGHDR and CDR2 is SFDVKD in the germline V gene. The DNA of the CDR3 is TGTGCCACCAGTGCCAGTTCCTATTCAGGACAGCGGAACACCGGGGAGCTGTTTTTT. Protein product: CATSASSYSGQRNTGELFF.

CDR3 coding DNA: TGTGCCAGCATGCAGCGGGAGGGCCGGGGCACCGGGGAGCTGTTTTTT. It codes for CASMQREGRGTGELFF. V usage is TRBV28 and J usage is TRBJ2-2; 10 bases agree with TRBD2. Germline V gives CDR1 MDHEN, CDR2 SYDVKM. This CDR3 contains 16 residues. V gave up 7 bases and J gave up 4 bases; unmatched junction bases: 9.

This clone occurred once. The V and J genes are TRBV2 and TRBJ1-1; D unclear. The CDR3 contains 18 residues. Germline V gene data show CDR1 as SNHLY and CDR2 as FYNNEI. Trimming shortened V by 3 bases and J by 1 base, and 21 bases separated the two germline ends. For the CDR3, the DNA is TGTGCCAGCAGTGAGACCGCCCCCCTCTTGTGGGGGAACACTGAAGCTTTCTTT. Translated: CASSETAPLLWGNTEAFF.

This clone has only one observation. V is TRBV13 and J is TRBJ2-7; 7 bases fit TRBD1. Losses at the gene ends were 5 bases for V and 0 bases for J; bases not matched to a gene: 4. Germline V gene lookup returns CDR1 PRHDT and CDR2 FYEKMQ (reference sequence). The CDR3 contains 14 residues. The CDR3 sequence: CASSATGFSYEQYF. In DNA form, the CDR3 reads TGTGCCAGCAGCGCGACAGGGTTCTCCTACGAGCAGTACTTC.

The V call is TRBV28, the J call TRBJ2-7; the D gene is possibly TRBD2 (5 bases). The V gene's germline CDR1 is MDHEN and CDR2 SYDVKM. V lost 6 bases to trimming and J lost 7 bases, with 13 bases between them. The CDR3 has 12 amino acids. The CDR3: CASRFSGKEQYF. In nucleotides, the CDR3 is TGTGCCAGCAGGTTTTCCGGGAAGGAGCAGTACTTC.

The gene calls are TRBV9 and TRBJ1-6; 8 bases map to TRBD1. V gave up 3 bases and J gave up 9 bases; unmatched junction bases: 8. Germline V gives CDR1 SGDLS, CDR2 YYNGEE. This CDR3 has 15 amino acids. CDR3: CASSASGTGGSPLHF. DNA for the CDR3: TGTGCCAGCAGCGCCTCCGGGACAGGCGGTTCACCCCTCCACTTT.

V and J are TRBV2 and TRBJ1-4; D gene uncertain. CDR1 is SNHLY and CDR2 is FYNNEI in the germline V gene. Trimming removed 6 bases at V and 0 bases at J, with 11 bases between. The CDR3 sequence is 15 residues long. The CDR3 coding sequence is TGTGCCAGCAGGGCGAACTCGGCAACTAATGAAAAACTGTTTTTT. Amino acid sequence: CASRANSATNEKLFF.

This sequence joins TRBV9 and TRBJ1-2; 9 bases fit TRBD1. Germline V lookup: CDR1 SGDLS, CDR2 YYNGEE. V gave up 4 bases and J gave up 6 bases; unmatched junction bases: 16. The CDR3 sequence is 17 residues long. The CDR3 reads CASSSRTGASGVDGYTF. The CDR3 coding sequence is TGTGCCAGCAGCTCTAGGACAGGGGCCTCTGGGGTCGATGGCTACACCTTC.

The chain is built from TRBV9 and TRBJ2-3; 8 nucleotides line up with TRBD2. Germline-derived CDR1 and CDR2 are SGDLS and YYNGEE. The CDR3 length is 16 residues. The ends lost 0 bases at V and 1 base at J; junction bases unmatched: 4. The chain's CDR3 is CASSVGISGGTDTQYF. DNA for the CDR3: TGTGCCAGCAGCGTAGGGATTAGCGGGGGCACAGATACGCAGTATTTT. The variable domain in full, with the rest retrieved from reference TRBV9 and TRBJ2-3, is DSGVTQTPKHLITATGQRVTLRCSPRSGDLSVYWYQQSLDQGLQFLIQYYNGEERAKGNILERFSAQQFPDLHSELNLSSLELGDSALYFCASSVGISGGTDTQYFGPGTRLTVL.

The chain carries TRBV5-4 and TRBJ1-6; D is unresolved. Trimming removed 3 bases at V and 13 bases at J, with 14 bases between. The CDR3 is made up of 13 amino acids. Germline loops: CDR1 SGHNT, CDR2 YYREEE (reference sequence). The CDR3 nucleotides read TGTGCCAGCAGCTCAGACTTATTCGAGCCCCTCCACTTT. Translated: CASSSDLFEPLHF.

V usage is TRBV6-2 or TRBV6-3 and J usage is TRBJ1-6, with TRBD1 matching over 10 bases. The germline gives CDR1 MNHEY, CDR2 SVGEGT. V trimming: 6 bases; J trimming: 17 bases; junction bases outside the gene matches: 16. This CDR3 contains 15 residues. The CDR3 here is CASSSADRGYNPIHF. For the CDR3, the DNA is TGTGCCAGCAGCTCGGCGGACAGGGGGTATAACCCCATCCACTTT.

This chain uses TRBV7-3 with TRBJ2-1; 10 bases match TRBD2. This CDR3 contains 16 residues. The junction had 7 bases not matched to a gene; V was cut back by 2 bases and J by 6 bases. CDR1 is SGHTA, CDR2 FQGTGA, per germline. In DNA form, the CDR3 reads TGTGCCAGCAGCTTATCAGCTAGCGGGAGATTCAATGAGCAGTTCTTC. Amino acid sequence: CASSLSASGRFNEQFF.

The chain joins TRBV19 to TRBJ1-6; no definite D call. Germline V lookup: CDR1 LNHDA, CDR2 SQIVND (reference sequence). This CDR3 comprises 14 residues. V lost 3 bases and J lost 6, with 9 bases in between. The CDR3, as DNA: TGTGCCAGTAGTATCGGTCAGCTTAATTCACCCCTCCACTTT. It yields the protein CASSIGQLNSPLHF.